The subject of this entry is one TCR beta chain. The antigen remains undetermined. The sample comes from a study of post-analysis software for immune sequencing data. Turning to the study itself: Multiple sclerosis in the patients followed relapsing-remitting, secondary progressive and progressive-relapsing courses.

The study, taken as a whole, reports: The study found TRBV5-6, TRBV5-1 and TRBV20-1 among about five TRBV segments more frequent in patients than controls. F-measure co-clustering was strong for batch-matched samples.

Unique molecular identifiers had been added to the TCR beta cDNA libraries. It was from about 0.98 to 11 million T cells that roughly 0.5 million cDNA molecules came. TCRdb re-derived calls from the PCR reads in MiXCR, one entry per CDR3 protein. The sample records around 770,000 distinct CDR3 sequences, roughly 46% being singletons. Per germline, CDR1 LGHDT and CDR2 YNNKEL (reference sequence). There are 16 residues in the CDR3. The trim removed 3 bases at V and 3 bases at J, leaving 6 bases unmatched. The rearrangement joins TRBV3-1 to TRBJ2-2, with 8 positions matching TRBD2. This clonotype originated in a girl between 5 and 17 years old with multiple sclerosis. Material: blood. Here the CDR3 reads CASSQRAGDHTGELFF. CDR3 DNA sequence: TGTGCCAGCAGCCAGAGAGCGGGAGACCACACCGGGGAGCTGTTTTTT. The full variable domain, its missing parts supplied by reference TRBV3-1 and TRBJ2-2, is DTAVSQTPKYLVTQMGNDKSIKCEQNLGHDTMYWYKQDSKKFLKIMFSYNNKELIINETVPNRFSPKSPDKAHLNLHINSLELGDSAVYFCASSQRAGDHTGELFFGEGSRLTVL.